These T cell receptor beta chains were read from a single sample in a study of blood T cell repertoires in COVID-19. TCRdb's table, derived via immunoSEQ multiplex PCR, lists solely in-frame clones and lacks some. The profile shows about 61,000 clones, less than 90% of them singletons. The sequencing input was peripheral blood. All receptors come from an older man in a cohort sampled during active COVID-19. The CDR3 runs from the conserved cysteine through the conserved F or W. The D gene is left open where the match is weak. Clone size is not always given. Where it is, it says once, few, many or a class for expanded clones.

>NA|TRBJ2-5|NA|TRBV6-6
TGTGCCAGCAGTAGGGGTTACCAAGAGACCCAGTACTTC
CASSRGYQETQYF
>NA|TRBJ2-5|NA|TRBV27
TGTGCCAGTTCCCTTGGTGGGCTTTGGCAAGAGACCCAGTACTTC
CASSLGGLWQETQYF
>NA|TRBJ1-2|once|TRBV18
TGTGCCAGCTCACCACGCAGGGGCGATGGCTACACCTTC
CASSPRRGDGYTF
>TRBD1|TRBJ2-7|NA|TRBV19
TGTGCCAGTAGTACGGGACAGGTCTCCTACGAGCAGTACTTC
CASSTGQVSYEQYF
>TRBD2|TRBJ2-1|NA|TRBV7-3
TGTGCCAGCAGCTCTAGCGGGAGGCACAATGAGCAGTTCTTC
CASSSSGRHNEQFF
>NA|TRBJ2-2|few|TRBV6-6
TGTGCCAGCAGTTACTCGACCAGGGACACCGGGGAGCTGTTTTTT
CASSYSTRDTGELFF
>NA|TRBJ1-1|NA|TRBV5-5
TGTGCCAGCAGCTCGAAGCGGGGGTATAACACTGAAGCTTTCTTT
CASSSKRGYNTEAFF
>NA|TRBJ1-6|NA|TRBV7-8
TGTGCCAGCAGCCCGAATGGGCAGGGGAATTCACCCCTCCACTTT
CASSPNGQGNSPLHF
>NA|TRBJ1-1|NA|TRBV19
TGTGCCAGTAAGTTGAGGGGAGGCACTGAAGCTTTCTTT
CASKLRGGTEAFF
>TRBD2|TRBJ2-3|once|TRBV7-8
TGTGCCAGCAGCCCAACTAGCGTGGGGCTAGATACGCAGTATTTT
CASSPTSVGLDTQYF
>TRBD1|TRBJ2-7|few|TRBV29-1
TGCAGCGTCCACAGGGGTAGGGAGCAGTACTTC
CSVHRGREQYF
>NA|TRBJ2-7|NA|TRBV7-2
TGTGCCAGCAGCCCCCGGGGTCGCGAGCAGTACTTC
CASSPRGREQYF
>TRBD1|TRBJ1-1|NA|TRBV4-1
TGCGCCAGCAGCCAGCAACAGGGGGGGAACACTGAAGCTTTCTTT
CASSQQQGGNTEAFF
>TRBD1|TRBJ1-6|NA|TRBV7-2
TGTGCCAGCAGCTTATGGTCAGGGGGCTTCAATTCACCCCTCCACTTT
CASSLWSGGFNSPLHF
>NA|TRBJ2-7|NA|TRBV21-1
TGTGCCAGCAGCAAGGTAGGGGAGGCCACCTACGAGCAGTACTTC
CASSKVGEATYEQYF
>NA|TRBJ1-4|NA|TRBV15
TGTGCCACCAGCATACGAACGGGGGGAGGGCGTGAAAAACTGTTTTTT
CATSIRTGGGREKLFF
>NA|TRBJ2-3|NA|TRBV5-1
TGCGCCAGCAGCTTGGATGGCAGCACAGATACGCAGTATTTT
CASSLDGSTDTQYF
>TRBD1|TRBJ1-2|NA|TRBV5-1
TGCGCCAGCAGCTTGGACAGGGGAGATGGCTACACCTTC
CASSLDRGDGYTF
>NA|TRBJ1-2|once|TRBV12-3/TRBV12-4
TGTGCCAGCAGTTTCGCAGGGAACTATGGCTACACCTTC
CASSFAGNYGYTF
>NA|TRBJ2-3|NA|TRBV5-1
TGCGCCAGCAGCTGGGGGCAGAATACGCAGTATTTT
CASSWGQNTQYF
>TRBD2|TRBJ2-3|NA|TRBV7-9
TGTGCCAGCAGCTTAGCAGAACTAGCGGGCACAGATACGCAGTATTTT
CASSLAELAGTDTQYF
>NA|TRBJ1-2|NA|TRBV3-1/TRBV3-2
TGTGCCAGCAGCCCTCATCAAGCCTATGGCTACACCTTC
CASSPHQAYGYTF
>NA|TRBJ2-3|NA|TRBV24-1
TGTGCCACCAGTGATACAGGAATCACAGATACGCAGTATTTT
CATSDTGITDTQYF
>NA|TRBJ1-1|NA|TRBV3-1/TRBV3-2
TGTGCCAGCAGCCAACCCGGGGGGGGGCACACTGAAGCTTTCTTT
CASSQPGGGHTEAFF
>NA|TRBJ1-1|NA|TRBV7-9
TGTGCCAGCAGCCGAGGGGGAGTCACTGAAGCTTTCTTT
CASSRGGVTEAFF
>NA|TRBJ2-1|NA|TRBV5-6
TGTGCCAGCAGCCAAGGAAGAGGGATAACCTACAATGAGCAGTTCTTC
CASSQGRGITYNEQFF
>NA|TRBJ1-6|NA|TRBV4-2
TGTGCCAGCAGCCAAGACTGGGGGCCATATTCACCCCTCCACTTT
CASSQDWGPYSPLHF
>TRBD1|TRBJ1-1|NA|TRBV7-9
TGTGCCAGCAGCTTGGACAGGGCCAACACTGAAGCTTTCTTT
CASSLDRANTEAFF
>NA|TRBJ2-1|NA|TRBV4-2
TGTGCCAGCAGCCAAGATTCAACTAGCCCCAATGAGCAGTTCTTC
CASSQDSTSPNEQFF
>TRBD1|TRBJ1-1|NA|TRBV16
TGTGCCAGCAGCTTGCGACAGGGGCAAAATGAAGCTTTCTTT
CASSLRQGQNEAFF
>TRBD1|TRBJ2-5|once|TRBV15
TGTGCCACCAGCACGGGACAGGGGGCGCGGGAGACCCAGTACTTC
CATSTGQGARETQYF
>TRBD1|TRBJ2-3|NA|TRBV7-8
TGTGCCAGCAGCCACCCCTGGCAGGGGGAAGGAGATACGCAGTATTTT
CASSHPWQGEGDTQYF
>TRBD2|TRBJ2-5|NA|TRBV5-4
TGTGCCAGCAGCTCCGGGGGGGGGCAGATAGAGACCCAGTACTTC
CASSSGGGQIETQYF
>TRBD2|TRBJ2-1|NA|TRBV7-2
TGTGCCAGCAGATCTAGCGGGAGCTACAATGAGCAGTTCTTC
CASRSSGSYNEQFF
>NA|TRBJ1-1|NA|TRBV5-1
TGCGCCAGCAACCCAGGGTTGGCGAACACTGAAGCTTTCTTT
CASNPGLANTEAFF
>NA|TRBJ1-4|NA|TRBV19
TGTGCCAGTAGTAACTTACAGGTTCATAATGAAAAACTGTTTTTT
CASSNLQVHNEKLFF
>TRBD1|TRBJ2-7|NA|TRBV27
TGTGCCAGCAGTTCGGGACAGGGCCTCCAGAGGGCGAGAGAGCAGTACTTC
CASSSGQGLQRAREQYF
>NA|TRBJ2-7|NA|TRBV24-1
TGTGCCACCAGTGACTCCGGGTCCCTAACGGACGAGCAGTACTTC
CATSDSGSLTDEQYF
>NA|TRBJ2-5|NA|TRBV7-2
TGTGCCAGCAGCTTAGAAGGGGTACAAGAGACCCAGTACTTC
CASSLEGVQETQYF
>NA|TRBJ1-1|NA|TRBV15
TGTGCCACCAACGGAGGGACCAACACTGAAGCTTTCTTT
CATNGGTNTEAFF
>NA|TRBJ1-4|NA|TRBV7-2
TGTGCCAGCAGCCACCGGGCGGGGGGTGGTAATGAAAAACTGTTTTTT
CASSHRAGGGNEKLFF
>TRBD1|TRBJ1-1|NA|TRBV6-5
TGTGCCAGCAGGTGGACAGGGGTCGTCACTGAAGCTTTCTTT
CASRWTGVVTEAFF
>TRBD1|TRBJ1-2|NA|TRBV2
TGTGCCAGCAGCTTGGGGGGACAGGGTCGTGGCTACACCTTC
CASSLGGQGRGYTF
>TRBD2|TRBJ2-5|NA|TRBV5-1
TGCGCCAGCAGCTCAGCGGGAAAAGAGACCCAGTACTTC
CASSSAGKETQYF
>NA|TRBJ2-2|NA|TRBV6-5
TGTGCCAGCAGTAATTACGGGGAGCTGTTTTTT
CASSNYGELFF
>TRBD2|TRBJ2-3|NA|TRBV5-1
TGCGCCAGCAGCCTGACGACTAGCGGAAGATTCACAGATACGCAGTATTTT
CASSLTTSGRFTDTQYF
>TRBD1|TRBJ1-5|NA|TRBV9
TGTGCCAGCGGTCAGGGACAGGGCAGCAATCAGCCCCAGCATTTT
CASGQGQGSNQPQHF
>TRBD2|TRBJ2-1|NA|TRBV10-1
TGCGCCAGCAGTCCGGGACTAGCGGGCAATGAGCAGTTCTTC
CASSPGLAGNEQFF
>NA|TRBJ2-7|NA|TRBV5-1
TGCGCCAGCAGCAAGGACGCGCAGGGTTACGAGCAGTACTTC
CASSKDAQGYEQYF
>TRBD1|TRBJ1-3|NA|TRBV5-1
TGCGCCAGCCCCGGGACAGGTCAGGAAGGAAACACCATATATTTT
CASPGTGQEGNTIYF
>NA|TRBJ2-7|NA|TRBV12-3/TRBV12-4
TGTGCCAGCAGCCGAGGACAGATGTACGAGCAGTACTTC
CASSRGQMYEQYF
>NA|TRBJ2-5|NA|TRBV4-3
TGCGCCAGCAGCCAATCCCGGACAGGGCGGGGAGGGGAGACCCAGTACTTC
CASSQSRTGRGGETQYF
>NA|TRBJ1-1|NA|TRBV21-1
TGTGCCAGCAGCAAAAGACAGGCCAACCGAGGAACTGAAGCTTTCTTT
CASSKRQANRGTEAFF